The clone carrying this T cell receptor (beta chain) appeared a few times. Its antigen is as yet unknown. This specimen comes from a study of cytomegalovirus exposure and HLA in healthy donors. Primers included in the PCR were 60 Vbeta and 13 Jbeta primers. This table comes from immunoSEQ multiplex PCR, and its TCRdb copy is limited to in-frame clones, with some not included. Of 65,000 to 90,000 clones in the sample, around 72% are singletons; the top ten hold around 10%. Study-level points and caveats: CMV serostatus was the only immune exposure information that was available. Prior analysis indicated that the majority of TCR beta V segments exhibited productivity approximately 90% or approximately 30% of the time.

Sequenced material: PBMCs. The receptor's source is a woman aged 40 to 50 in good health and CMV-seropositive.

The chain's CDR3 is CASGGDRDSYEQYF. The CDR3 nucleotides are TGTGCTAGTGGTGGGGACAGGGACTCCTACGAGCAGTACTTC. The chain couples TRBV12-5 to TRBJ2-7; 9 bases are a match to TRBD1. CDR1 LGHNT and CDR2 FRNRAP come from the germline V gene. The CDR3 consists of 14 residues. Trimming took 5 bases from V and 0 from J; bases not matched to a gene: 2.